This T cell receptor beta chain was sequenced in a study of beta chain features in type 1 diabetes. General study findings and limits: Resolution of whether HLA type affects TCRB rearrangement was not achieved here. A moderate, significant TCRB CDR3 shortening appeared in type 1 diabetes across four CD4+ subsets. A possible short-template PCR bias applies equally to patients and controls. It was among patients, rather than healthy donors, that naive, central memory and Treg TCRB repertoires appeared more similar.

CDR1 MDHEN and CDR2 SYDVKM come from the germline V gene. Losses at the gene ends were 10 bases for V and 6 bases for J; bases not matched to a gene: 13. There are 15 residues in the CDR3. This clone was recorded a few times. The antigen is undetermined. The authors reverse transcribed all of the isolated RNA, so sequencing captured expressed TCRB transcripts. Sequenced naive, central memory and regulatory T cell samples produced an average of about 3.7 million reads. Measured with immunoSEQ multiplex PCR; TCRdb has only the in-frame clones, and not every one. The table lists 310,000 or so clones, about 15% of them singletons, with less than 0.02% in the top ten.

The TCR was taken from a man between 18 and 35 years old with type 1 diabetes. The sequenced sample was naive CD4+ T cells from blood. The chain is built from TRBV28 and TRBJ2-3; TRBD2 matches 10 bases. The CDR3 DNA reads as TGTGCCACCGCCTCGGCAGCGGGGGGGAAGGATACGCAGTATTTT. Its translation: CATASAAGGKDTQYF.